This T cell receptor beta chain stems from a study of blood T cell repertoires in COVID-19. Study summary: Acute-phase and convalescent COVID-19 samples originated in the United States, Italy and Spain.

Libraries were prepared by immunoSEQ multiplex PCR; TCRdb keeps only in-frame clonotypes and omits some of them. The sample has roughly 200,000 clones, roughly 85% seen once. The germline gives CDR1 SGDLS, CDR2 YYNGEE. With V trimmed by 0 bases and J by 0 bases, 8 bases remained unmatched. This CDR3 comprises 19 residues. The clonotype originates from a woman in her sixties with acute or convalescent COVID-19. Sequenced input: peripheral blood. This chain joins TRBV9 and TRBJ2-6, with TRBD2 identical over 8 bases. CDR3 nucleotides: TGTGCCAGCAGCGTAGTCCCCCCCAGCGGGAGCTCTGGGGCCAACGTCCTGACTTTC. Its protein product is CASSVVPPSGSSGANVLTF. The full variable domain, with the rest looked up from reference TRBV9 and TRBJ2-6, is DSGVTQTPKHLITATGQRVTLRCSPRSGDLSVYWYQQSLDQGLQFLIQYYNGEERAKGNILERFSAQQFPDLHSELNLSSLELGDSALYFCASSVVPPSGSSGANVLTFGAGSRLTVL.